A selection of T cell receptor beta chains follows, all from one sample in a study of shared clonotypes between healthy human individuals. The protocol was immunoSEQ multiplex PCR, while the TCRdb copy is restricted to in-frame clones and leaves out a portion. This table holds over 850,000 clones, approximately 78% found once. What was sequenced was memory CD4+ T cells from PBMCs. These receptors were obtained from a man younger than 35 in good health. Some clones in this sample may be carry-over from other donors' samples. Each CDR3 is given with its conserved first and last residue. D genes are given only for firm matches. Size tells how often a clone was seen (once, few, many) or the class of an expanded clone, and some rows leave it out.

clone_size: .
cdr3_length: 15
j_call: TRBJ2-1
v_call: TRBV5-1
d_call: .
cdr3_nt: TGCGCCAGCAGCTTTCTCAGGGTTTCCTACAATGAGCAGTTCTTC
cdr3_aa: CASSFLRVSYNEQFF

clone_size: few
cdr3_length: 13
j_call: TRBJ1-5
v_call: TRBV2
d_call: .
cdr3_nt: TGTGCCAGCAGTTTTGCAGGAGATCAGCCCCAGCATTTT
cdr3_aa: CASSFAGDQPQHF

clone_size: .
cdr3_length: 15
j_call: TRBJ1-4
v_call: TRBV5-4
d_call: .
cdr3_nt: TGTGCCAGCAGTAAGGACCTGTTGAGGGATGAAAAACTGTTTTTT
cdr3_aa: CASSKDLLRDEKLFF

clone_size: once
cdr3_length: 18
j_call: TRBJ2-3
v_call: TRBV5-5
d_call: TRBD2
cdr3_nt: TGTGCCAGCAGCCTGACCCCCGGGACTAGCGGCTACACAGATACGCAGTATTTT
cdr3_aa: CASSLTPGTSGYTDTQYF

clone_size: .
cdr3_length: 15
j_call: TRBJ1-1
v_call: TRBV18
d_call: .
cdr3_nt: TGTGCCAGCTCACCACTTCGGGGTCGGAACACTGAAGCTTTCTTT
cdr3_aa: CASSPLRGRNTEAFF

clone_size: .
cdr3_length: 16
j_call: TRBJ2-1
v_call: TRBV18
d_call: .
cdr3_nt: TGTGCCAGCTCACCAAGTACGGGGGTCTCCTACAATGAGCAGTTCTTC
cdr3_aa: CASSPSTGVSYNEQFF

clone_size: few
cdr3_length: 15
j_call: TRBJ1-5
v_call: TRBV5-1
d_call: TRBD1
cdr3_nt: TGCGCCAGCAGTTCGGGACAGCCGGGAGCCCAGCCCCAGCATTTT
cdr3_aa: CASSSGQPGAQPQHF

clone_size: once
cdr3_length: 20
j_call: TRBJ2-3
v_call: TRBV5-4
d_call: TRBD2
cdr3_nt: TGTGCCAGCAGCTTGGGCCGGCGCGGGGGACCTTCGATATCCACAGATACGCAGTATTTT
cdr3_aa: CASSLGRRGGPSISTDTQYF

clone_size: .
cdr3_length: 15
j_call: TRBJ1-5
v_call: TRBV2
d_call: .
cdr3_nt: TGTGCCAGCAGTGGTATGGGTGATAGCAATCAGCCCCAGCATTTT
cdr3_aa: CASSGMGDSNQPQHF

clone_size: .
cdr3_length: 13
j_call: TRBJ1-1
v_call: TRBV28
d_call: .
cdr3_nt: TGTGCCACCCGGAGCCGGAGTACGACTGAAGCTTTCTTT
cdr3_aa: CATRSRSTTEAFF

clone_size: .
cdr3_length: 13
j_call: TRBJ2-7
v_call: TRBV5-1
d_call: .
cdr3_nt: TGCGCCAGCAGCTTGGGACACTCCTACGAGCAGTACTTC
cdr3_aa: CASSLGHSYEQYF

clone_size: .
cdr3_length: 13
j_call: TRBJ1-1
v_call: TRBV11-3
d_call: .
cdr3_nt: TGTGCCAGCAGCTTGAGTGAATACACTGAAGCTTTCTTT
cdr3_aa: CASSLSEYTEAFF

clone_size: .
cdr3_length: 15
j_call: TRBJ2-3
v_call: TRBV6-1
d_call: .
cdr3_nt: TGTGCCAGCAGTGAAACCCCCTCCAGTACAGATACGCAGTATTTT
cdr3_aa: CASSETPSSTDTQYF

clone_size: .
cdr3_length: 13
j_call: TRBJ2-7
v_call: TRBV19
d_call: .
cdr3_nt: TGTGCCAGTAGTATAGGGCAGGGCTACGAGCAGTACTTC
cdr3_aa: CASSIGQGYEQYF

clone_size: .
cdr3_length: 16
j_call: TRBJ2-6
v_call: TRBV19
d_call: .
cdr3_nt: TGTGCCAGTAGTACATCAGCTGTCTCTGGGGCCAACGTCCTGACTTTC
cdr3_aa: CASSTSAVSGANVLTF

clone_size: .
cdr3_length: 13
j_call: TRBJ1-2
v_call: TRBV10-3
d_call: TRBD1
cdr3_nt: TGTGCCATCAGTAGGGGGACAGTCTATGGCTACACCTTC
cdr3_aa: CAISRGTVYGYTF

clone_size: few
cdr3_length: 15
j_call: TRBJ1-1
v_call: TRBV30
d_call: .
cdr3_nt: TGTGCCTGGAGTACGACCGGGCAAATGAACACTGAAGCTTTCTTT
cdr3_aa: CAWSTTGQMNTEAFF

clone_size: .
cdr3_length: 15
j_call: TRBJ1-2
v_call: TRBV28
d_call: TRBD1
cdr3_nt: TGTGCCAGCAGTTCTTCCCCGACAGGGAACTATGGCTACACCTTC
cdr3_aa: CASSSSPTGNYGYTF

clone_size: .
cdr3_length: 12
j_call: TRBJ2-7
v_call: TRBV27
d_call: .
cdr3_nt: TGTGCCAGCAAAGGGGGGGCCGGAGAGCAGTACTTC
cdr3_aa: CASKGGAGEQYF

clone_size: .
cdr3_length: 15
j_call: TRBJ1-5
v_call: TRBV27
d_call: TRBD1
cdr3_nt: TGTGCCAGCAGGAGGGGGCTCCTTAGCAATCAGCCCCAGCATTTT
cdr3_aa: CASRRGLLSNQPQHF

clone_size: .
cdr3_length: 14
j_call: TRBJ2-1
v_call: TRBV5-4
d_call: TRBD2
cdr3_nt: TGTGCCAGCAGCGCGGGACTAGCGGGTGGTGAGCAGTTCTTC
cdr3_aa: CASSAGLAGGEQFF